This is a list of T cell receptor beta chains from one sample in a study of read filtering for tumor transcriptome and immune sequencing. TCRdb called the reads again in MiXCR, with one record for every CDR3 protein. The data contain around 50,000 distinct CDR3 sequences, roughly an eighth of them seen just once; the ten biggest clones take up roughly 17%. What was sequenced was a population of CD138-negative cells sorted from bone marrow. The source is a donor older than 35 with multiple myeloma. CDR3s include the opening cysteine and the closing phenylalanine or tryptophan. Each record gives: clone size, D gene, V gene, J gene, CDR3 DNA, CDR3 protein. D genes are given only for firm matches. Not every row has a clone size; where given, it reads once, few, many or a size class.

>few|.|TRBV7-2|TRBJ1-2
TGTGCCAGCAGCTTGGGGCAGACTGGCTACACCTTC
CASSLGQTGYTF
>many|TRBD1|TRBV6-6|TRBJ1-2
TGTGCCAGCAGTTATTCGGGACAGGGGATCAACTATGGCTACACCTTC
CASSYSGQGINYGYTF
>few|TRBD1|TRBV5-1|TRBJ1-2
TGCGCCAGCAGCACAATTTCCGGGACAGGGGGCGATGGCTACACCTTC
CASSTISGTGGDGYTF
>many|.|TRBV5-1|TRBJ1-5
TGCGCCAGCAGCCCAGAGTCGGGGTTGAATCAGCCCCAGCATTTT
CASSPESGLNQPQHF
>.|.|TRBV5-6|TRBJ2-1
TGTGCCAGCAGCCGCGTGGAGGGGGGGCCCCGTGAGCAGTTCTTC
CASSRVEGGPREQFF
>many|TRBD1|TRBV5-1|TRBJ1-5
TGCGCCAGCCGGGTGTCGGGACAGGGTAATCAGCCCCAGCATTTT
CASRVSGQGNQPQHF
>many|.|TRBV6-1|TRBJ2-5
TGTGCCAGCAGTGAACGAGAACATCAACAAGAGACCCAGTACTTC
CASSEREHQQETQYF
>many|.|TRBV19|TRBJ2-3
TGTGCCAGTAACCCATTGGCCTCCACAGATACGCAGTATTTT
CASNPLASTDTQYF
>many|.|TRBV20-1|TRBJ2-4
TGCAGTATCAGGGGATACAAAAACATTCAGTACTTC
CSIRGYKNIQYF
>many|TRBD1|TRBV24-1|TRBJ1-5
TGTGCCACCAGTGACCCCGGGACAGGCAATCAGCCCCAGCATTTT
CATSDPGTGNQPQHF
>medium-sized|TRBD2|TRBV10-3|TRBJ2-1
TGTGCCATCGGGGGGGGACTGGAGCAGTTCTTC
CAIGGGLEQFF
>many|.|TRBV30|TRBJ1-5
TGTGCCTGGAGTGCAGCCCGACAGTATAGCAATCAGCCCCAGCATTTT
CAWSAARQYSNQPQHF
>many|.|TRBV9|TRBJ1-1
TGTGCCAGCAGCGTCGGCGGGGGTAAGGTGTCTACTGAAGCTTTCTTT
CASSVGGGKVSTEAFF
>many|.|TRBV18|TRBJ1-4
TGTGCCAGCTCACCGTCCGAGGCAGGCCGTAATGAAAAACTGTTTTTT
CASSPSEAGRNEKLFF
>many|TRBD1|TRBV7-9|TRBJ1-1
TGTGCCAGCAGCTTTCAATCGGGACAGGCCCCAGGTGATACTGAAGCTTTCTTT
CASSFQSGQAPGDTEAFF
>many|.|TRBV6-1|TRBJ1-2
TGTGCCAGCAGTGAAGCGCGCAACTATGGCTACACCTTC
CASSEARNYGYTF
>many|TRBD2|TRBV29-1|TRBJ2-2
TGCAGCGTTGGTTGGACTAGCGGGGGTAACGGGGAGCTGTTTTTT
CSVGWTSGGNGELFF
>many|TRBD1|TRBV24-1|TRBJ1-5
TGTGCCACCAGTGATTCTGACAGGGGAGGCCAGCCCCAGCATTTT
CATSDSDRGGQPQHF
>many|.|TRBV3-1|TRBJ1-5
TGTGCCAGCAGCCGGGGAGGGGTGAATCAGCCCCAGCATTTT
CASSRGGVNQPQHF
>few|.|TRBV6-5|TRBJ1-3
TGTGCCAGCAGTAAACAGAGTTTGGAAAACACCATATATTTT
CASSKQSLENTIYF
>.|TRBD1|TRBV2|TRBJ2-6
TGTGCCAGCAGTGGCCTGGGACAGGGGTTGGCTGGGGCCAACGTCCTGACTTTC
CASSGLGQGLAGANVLTF
>many|.|TRBV29-1|TRBJ1-2
TGCAGCGTTGACGGGCACCCTACCTATGGCTACACCTTC
CSVDGHPTYGYTF
>many|TRBD1|TRBV20-1|TRBJ1-2
TGCAGTGCTAGTACTGGGACAGGGCTCTATGGCTACACCTTC
CSASTGTGLYGYTF
>many|TRBD1|TRBV12-5|TRBJ2-5
TGTGCTAGTGGCTATACCGGGACAGCGCAGTACTTC
CASGYTGTAQYF
>many|TRBD1|TRBV19|TRBJ2-3
TGTGCCAGTAACCCGACAGGGGTCATCACAGATACGCAGTATTTT
CASNPTGVITDTQYF
>many|.|TRBV3-1|TRBJ2-7
TGTGCCAGCAGCCTCCCAGGGAGAGCGTACGAGCAGTACTTC
CASSLPGRAYEQYF
>.|TRBD1|TRBV28|TRBJ1-2
TGTGCCAGCCGCCCCGGGACAGGGGTCTATGGCTACACCTTC
CASRPGTGVYGYTF
>many|TRBD1|TRBV9|TRBJ1-1
TGTGCCAGCAGCGTCCTGGACAGGGGGAGAGCTTTCTTT
CASSVLDRGRAFF
>many|.|TRBV20-1|TRBJ1-6
TGCAGTGCTAGAGCGACACCAAATAATTCACCCCTCCACTTT
CSARATPNNSPLHF
>many|.|TRBV29-1|TRBJ1-1
TGCAGCGCCCACCAAAACGCAAACACTGAAGCTTTCTTT
CSAHQNANTEAFF
>many|TRBD2|TRBV5-1|TRBJ2-5
TGCGCCAGCAGGACTAGCGGGGGGGAGGAGACCCAGTACTTC
CASRTSGGEETQYF
>many|TRBD1|TRBV5-1|TRBJ2-3
TGCGCCAGCAGCGATCCGGGACAGGGGACAGATACGCAGTATTTT
CASSDPGQGTDTQYF
>many|.|TRBV28|TRBJ2-7
TGTGCCAGCAGTCCCCCCCAGGCTGGGCGGTACTTC
CASSPPQAGRYF
>many|TRBD1|TRBV7-3|TRBJ1-1
TGTGCCAGCAGCCCAAGGGGGCGAGGGGCTGAAGCTTTCTTT
CASSPRGRGAEAFF
>few|TRBD1|TRBV7-9|TRBJ2-7
TGTGCCAGCATCCCCGGGACAGGGGCAAGGGAGCAGTACTTC
CASIPGTGAREQYF
>many|TRBD1|TRBV6-1|TRBJ1-4
TGTGCCAGCAGTGGGACAGGACAGAAACTGTTTTTT
CASSGTGQKLFF
>.|.|TRBV29-1|TRBJ2-2
TGCAGCGTGAAGGCAGGGGGGATCGGGGAGCCGTTCTTT
CSVKAGGIGEPFF
>many|TRBD1|TRBV24-1|TRBJ2-1
TGTGCCACCAGTGATGTGGACAGGGGGAGGGAGTTCTTC
CATSDVDRGREFF
>many|.|TRBV6-1|TRBJ2-2
TGTGCCAGCAGCCCCCGCGGGGGCCCGAACACCGGGGAGCTGTTTTTT
CASSPRGGPNTGELFF
>many|.|TRBV11-2|TRBJ2-5
TGTGCCAGCAGGAGGGGAGGTGAGGAGACCCAGTACTTC
CASRRGGEETQYF
>many|TRBD1|TRBV7-8|TRBJ2-1
TGTGCCAGCAGCGCCCGACAGGGAAACTTTTACAATGAGCAGTTCTTC
CASSARQGNFYNEQFF
>many|TRBD1|TRBV6-1|TRBJ2-3
TGTGCCAGCAGGCCGCGGACAGGGGGCTCAGATACGCAGTATTTT
CASRPRTGGSDTQYF
>many|.|TRBV7-3|TRBJ2-2
TGTGCCAGCAGCTTAATGGGGGCGAGGACCGGGGAGCTGTTTTTT
CASSLMGARTGELFF
>many|TRBD2|TRBV12-3/TRBV12-4|TRBJ2-3
TGTGCCAGCAGTTTGGGACGGGCGGGGGGCGTCACAGATACGCAGTATTTT
CASSLGRAGGVTDTQYF
>.|.|TRBV3-1|TRBJ1-5
TGTGCCAGCAGCCAAAACCTGCAACTTGAGAGGGGCAATCAGCCCCAGCATTTT
CASSQNLQLERGNQPQHF
>many|.|TRBV7-2|TRBJ1-2
TGTGCCAGCAGCTTAGGGGGCATCTATGGCTACACCTTC
CASSLGGIYGYTF
>.|TRBD1|TRBV4-2|TRBJ2-1
TGTGCCAGCAGCCCTGAGCAGGGGGCGGTGGAGAATGAGCAGTTCTTC
CASSPEQGAVENEQFF
>many|.|TRBV1|TRBJ1-6
TGCACCAGCAGCCATCTCGTCTGGTGGACAGCGGATGGAGATAATTCACCCCTCCACTTT
CTSSHLVWWTADGDNSPLHF
>many|.|TRBV2|TRBJ1-5
TGTGCCAGCAGTGAGCACAGGGTACAGCCCCAGCATTTT
CASSEHRVQPQHF
>few|TRBD1|TRBV12-3/TRBV12-4|TRBJ2-1
TGTGCCAGCAGTTTTAGGACAGGGGAGTACAATGAGCAGTTCTTC
CASSFRTGEYNEQFF
>.|TRBD1|TRBV6-5|TRBJ2-7
TGTGCCAGCAGTACACGGACAGGGGGCTCGAACGAGCAGTACTTC
CASSTRTGGSNEQYF
>few|.|TRBV11-2|TRBJ1-2
TGTGCCAGCAGCTTAGAAACCCATGGCTACACCTTC
CASSLETHGYTF
>many|TRBD2|TRBV7-8|TRBJ2-2
TGTGCCAGCAGCTTAGTGCGGGTCGGGGGGTCACTGAACACCGGGGAGCTGTTTTTT
CASSLVRVGGSLNTGELFF
>many|.|TRBV7-9|TRBJ2-3
TGTGCCAGCAGCTTTAGCGGTCGCACAGATACGCAGTATTTT
CASSFSGRTDTQYF